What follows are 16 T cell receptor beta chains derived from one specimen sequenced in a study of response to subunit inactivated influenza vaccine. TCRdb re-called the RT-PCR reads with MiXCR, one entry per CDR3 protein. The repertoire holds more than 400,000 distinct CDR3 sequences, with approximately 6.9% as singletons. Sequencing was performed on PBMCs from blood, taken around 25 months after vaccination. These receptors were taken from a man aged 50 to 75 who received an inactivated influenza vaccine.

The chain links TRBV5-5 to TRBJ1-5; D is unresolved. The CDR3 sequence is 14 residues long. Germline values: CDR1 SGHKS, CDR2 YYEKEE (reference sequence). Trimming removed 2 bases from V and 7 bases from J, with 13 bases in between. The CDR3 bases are TGTGCCAGCAGCTTCGGGCGACAAAACCAGCCCCAGCATTTT. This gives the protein CASSFGRQNQPQHF.

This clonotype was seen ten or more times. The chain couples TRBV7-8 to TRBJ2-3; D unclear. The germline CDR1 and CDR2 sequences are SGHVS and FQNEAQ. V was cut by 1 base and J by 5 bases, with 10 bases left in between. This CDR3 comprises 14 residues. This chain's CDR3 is CASSLDPMIDTQYF. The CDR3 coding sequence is TGTGCCAGCAGCTTAGATCCCATGATAGATACGCAGTATTTT.

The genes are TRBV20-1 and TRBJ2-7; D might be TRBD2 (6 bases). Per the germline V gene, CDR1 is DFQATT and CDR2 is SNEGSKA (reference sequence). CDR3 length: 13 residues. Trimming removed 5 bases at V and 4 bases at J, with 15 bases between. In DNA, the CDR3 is TGCAGTGCTCAGGAGGGCCTCGTTTACGAGCAGTACTTC. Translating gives CSAQEGLVYEQYF.

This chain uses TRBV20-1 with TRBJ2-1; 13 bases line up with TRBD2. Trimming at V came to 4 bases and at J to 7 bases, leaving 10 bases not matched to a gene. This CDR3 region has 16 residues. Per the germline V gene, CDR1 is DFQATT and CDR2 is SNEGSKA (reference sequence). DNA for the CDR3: TGCAGTGCTACGGGACTAGCGGGGTCCCTGAGGAATGAGCAGTTCTTC. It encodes CSATGLAGSLRNEQFF.

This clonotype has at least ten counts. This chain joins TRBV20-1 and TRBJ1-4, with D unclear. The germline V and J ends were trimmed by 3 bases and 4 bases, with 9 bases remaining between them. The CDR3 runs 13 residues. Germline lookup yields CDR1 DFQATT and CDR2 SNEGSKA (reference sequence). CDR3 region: CSAREAYNEKLFF. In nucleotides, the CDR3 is TGCAGTGCTAGGGAGGCTTATAATGAAAAACTGTTTTTT.

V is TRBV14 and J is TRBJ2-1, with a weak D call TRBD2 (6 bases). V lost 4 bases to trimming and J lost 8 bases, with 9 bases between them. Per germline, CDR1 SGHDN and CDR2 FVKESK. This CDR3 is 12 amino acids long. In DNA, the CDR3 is TGTGCCAGCAGCCGGGACTCCTATGAGCAGTTCTTC. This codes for CASSRDSYEQFF.

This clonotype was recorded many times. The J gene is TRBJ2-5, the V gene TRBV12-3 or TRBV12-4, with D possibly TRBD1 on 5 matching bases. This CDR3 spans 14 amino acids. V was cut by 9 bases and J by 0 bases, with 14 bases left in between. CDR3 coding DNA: TGTGCCAGTAATGGCAGGGCGTACCAAGAGACCCAGTACTTC. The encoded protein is CASNGRAYQETQYF.

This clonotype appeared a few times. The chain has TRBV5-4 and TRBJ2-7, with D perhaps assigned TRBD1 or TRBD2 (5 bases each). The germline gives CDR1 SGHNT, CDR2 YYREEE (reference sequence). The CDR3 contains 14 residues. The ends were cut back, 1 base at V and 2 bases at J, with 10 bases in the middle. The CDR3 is CASSLQMGAYEQYF. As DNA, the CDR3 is TGTGCCAGCAGCTTGCAAATGGGGGCCTACGAGCAGTACTTC.

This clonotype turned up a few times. Written as DNA, the CDR3 is TGCGCCAGCAGCTTGGATGGACAGGGGGCGCGAGGCTATGGCTACACCTTC. It is translated as CASSLDGQGARGYGYTF. The V call is TRBV5-1, the J call TRBJ1-2, with 11 bases that match TRBD1. Trimming at V came to 0 bases and at J to 4 bases, leaving 8 bases not matched to a gene. The CDR3 covers 17 residues. Germline V gene lookup returns CDR1 SGHRS and CDR2 YFSETQ.

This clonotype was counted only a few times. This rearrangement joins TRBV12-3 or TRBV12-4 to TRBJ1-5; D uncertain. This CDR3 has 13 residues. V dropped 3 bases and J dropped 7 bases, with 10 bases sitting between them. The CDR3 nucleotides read TGTGCCAGCAGTTTCGGGGAGGGCCAGCCCCAGCATTTT. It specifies CASSFGEGQPQHF.

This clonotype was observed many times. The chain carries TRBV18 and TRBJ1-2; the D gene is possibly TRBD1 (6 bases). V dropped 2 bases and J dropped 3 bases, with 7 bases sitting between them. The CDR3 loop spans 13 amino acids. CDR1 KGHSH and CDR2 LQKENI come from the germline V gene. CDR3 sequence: CASSPSGDYGYTF. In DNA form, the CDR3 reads TGTGCCAGCTCACCATCAGGGGACTATGGCTACACCTTC.

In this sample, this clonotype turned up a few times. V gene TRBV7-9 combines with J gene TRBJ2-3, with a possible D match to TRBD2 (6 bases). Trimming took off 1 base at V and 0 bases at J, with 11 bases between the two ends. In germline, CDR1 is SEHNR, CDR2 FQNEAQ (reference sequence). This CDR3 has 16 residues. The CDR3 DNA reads TGTGCCAGCAGCTTAGGGTCTAGCGAGAGCACAGATACGCAGTATTTT. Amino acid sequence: CASSLGSSESTDTQYF.

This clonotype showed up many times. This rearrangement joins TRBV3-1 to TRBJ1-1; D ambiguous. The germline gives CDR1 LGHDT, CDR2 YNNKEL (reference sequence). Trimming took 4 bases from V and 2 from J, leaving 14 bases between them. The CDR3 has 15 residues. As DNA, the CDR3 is TGTGCCAGCAGCCCAACGCTGGCACACAACACTGAAGCTTTCTTT. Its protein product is CASSPTLAHNTEAFF.

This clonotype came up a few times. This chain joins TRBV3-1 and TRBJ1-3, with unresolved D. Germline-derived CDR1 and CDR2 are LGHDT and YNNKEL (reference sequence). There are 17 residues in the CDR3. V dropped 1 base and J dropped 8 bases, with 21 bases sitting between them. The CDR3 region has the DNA TGTGCCAGCAGCCAAGCGCCGGCAGGCCTCCTTCTTGACACCATATATTTT. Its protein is CASSQAPAGLLLDTIYF.

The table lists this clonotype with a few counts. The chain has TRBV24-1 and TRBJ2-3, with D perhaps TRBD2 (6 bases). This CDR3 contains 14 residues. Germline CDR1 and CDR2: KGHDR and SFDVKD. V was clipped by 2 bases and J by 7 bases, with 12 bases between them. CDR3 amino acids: CATSDSSDYHTQYF. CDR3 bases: TGTGCCACCAGTGATTCCTCGGACTACCATACGCAGTATTTT.

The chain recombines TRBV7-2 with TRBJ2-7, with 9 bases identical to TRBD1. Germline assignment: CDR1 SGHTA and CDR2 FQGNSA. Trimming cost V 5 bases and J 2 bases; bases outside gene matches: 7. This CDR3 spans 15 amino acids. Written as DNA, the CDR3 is TGTGCCAGCAGCGGTGGGACAGGGCCTGCCTACGAGCAGTACTTC. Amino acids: CASSGGTGPAYEQYF.